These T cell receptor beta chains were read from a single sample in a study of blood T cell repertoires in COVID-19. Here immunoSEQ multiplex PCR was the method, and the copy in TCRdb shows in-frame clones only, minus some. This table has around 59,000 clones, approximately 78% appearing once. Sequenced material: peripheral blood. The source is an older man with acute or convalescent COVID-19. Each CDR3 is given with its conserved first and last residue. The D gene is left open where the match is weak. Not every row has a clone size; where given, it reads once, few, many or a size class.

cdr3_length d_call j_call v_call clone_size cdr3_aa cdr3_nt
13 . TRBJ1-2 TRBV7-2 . CASSLGPGDGYTF TGTGCCAGCAGCTTGGGGCCCGGCGACGGCTACACCTTC
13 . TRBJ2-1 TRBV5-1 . CASSLVGDYEQFF TGCGCCAGCAGCTTGGTGGGGGACTATGAGCAGTTCTTC
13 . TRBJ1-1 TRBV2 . CASIRNEYSEAFF TGTGCCAGCATTCGAAACGAGTACTCTGAAGCTTTCTTT
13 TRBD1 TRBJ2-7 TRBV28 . CASTSQGAYEQYF TGTGCCAGCACTTCGCAGGGGGCATACGAGCAGTACTTC
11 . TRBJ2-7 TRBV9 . CASSAGYEQYF TGTGCCAGCAGCGCGGGGTACGAGCAGTACTTC
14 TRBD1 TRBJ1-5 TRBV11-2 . CASSLDRGNQPQHF TGTGCCAGCAGCTTGGACAGGGGCAATCAGCCCCAGCATTTT
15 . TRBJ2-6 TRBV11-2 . CASSLAVSGANVLTF TGTGCCAGCAGCTTAGCTGTCTCTGGGGCCAACGTCCTGACTTTC
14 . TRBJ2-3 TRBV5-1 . CASSLIRGTDTQYF TGCGCCAGCAGCTTGATCAGGGGCACAGATACGCAGTATTTT
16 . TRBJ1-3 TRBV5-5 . CASSPTSINAGNTIYF TGTGCCAGCAGTCCCACGAGTATTAACGCTGGAAACACCATATATTTT
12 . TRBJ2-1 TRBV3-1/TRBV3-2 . CASSHWEDEQFF TGTGCCAGCAGCCATTGGGAGGATGAGCAGTTCTTC
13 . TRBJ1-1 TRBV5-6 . CASSLVPGTEAFF TGTGCCAGCAGCTTGGTACCAGGAACTGAAGCTTTCTTT
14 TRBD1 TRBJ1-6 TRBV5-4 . CASSWDRINSPLHF TGTGCCAGCAGTTGGGACAGGATCAATTCACCCCTCCACTTT
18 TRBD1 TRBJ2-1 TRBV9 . CASSAPFARDRGGNEQFF TGTGCCAGCAGCGCCCCGTTTGCCCGGGACAGGGGTGGGAATGAGCAGTTCTTC
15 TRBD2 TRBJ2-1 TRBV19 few CASSITSGRAGEQFF TGTGCCAGTAGTATAACCAGCGGGAGGGCCGGTGAGCAGTTCTTC
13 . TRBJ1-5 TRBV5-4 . CASSLDYNQPQHF TGTGCCAGCAGCTTGGATTACAATCAGCCCCAGCATTTT
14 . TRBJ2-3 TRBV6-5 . CASSDRRGTDTQYF TGTGCCAGCAGCGACCGACGGGGGACAGATACGCAGTATTTT
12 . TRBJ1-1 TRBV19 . CASNTANTEAFF TGTGCCAGTAATACAGCGAACACTGAAGCTTTCTTT
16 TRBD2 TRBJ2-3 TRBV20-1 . CSASRPGLAGGRTQYF TGCAGTGCTAGTCGCCCGGGACTAGCGGGAGGTAGGACGCAGTATTTT
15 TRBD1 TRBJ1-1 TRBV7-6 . CASSLAQGGFTEAFF TGTGCCAGCAGCTTAGCTCAGGGGGGTTTCACTGAAGCTTTCTTT
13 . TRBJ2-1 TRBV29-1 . CSVNYGSYNEQFF TGCAGCGTCAACTACGGCTCCTACAATGAGCAGTTCTTC
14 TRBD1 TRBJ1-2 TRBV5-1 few CASSPDRVPYGYTF TGCGCCAGCAGCCCGGACAGGGTTCCTTATGGCTACACCTTC
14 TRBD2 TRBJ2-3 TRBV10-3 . CATGTSGFTDTQYF TGTGCCACAGGGACTAGCGGGTTCACAGATACGCAGTATTTT
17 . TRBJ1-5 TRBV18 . CASSPGISLGGNQPQHF TGTGCCAGCTCACCAGGGATTTCCCTCGGCGGGAATCAGCCCCAGCATTTT
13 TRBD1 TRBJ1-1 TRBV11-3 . CATADRVGTEAFF TGTGCCACCGCAGACAGGGTTGGCACTGAAGCTTTCTTT
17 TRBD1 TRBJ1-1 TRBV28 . CASQSGGQGRMNTEAFF TGTGCCAGTCAGTCTGGGGGACAGGGGCGGATGAACACTGAAGCTTTCTTT
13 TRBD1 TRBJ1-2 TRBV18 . CASSPRTGGGYTF TGTGCCAGCTCACCGAGGACAGGCGGAGGCTACACCTTC
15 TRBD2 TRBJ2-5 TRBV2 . CASKPSGTGEETQYF TGTGCCAGCAAGCCTAGCGGGACCGGGGAAGAGACCCAGTACTTC
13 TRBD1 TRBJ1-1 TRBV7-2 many CASSGDSRSEAFF TGTGCCAGCAGCGGGGACAGCCGATCTGAAGCTTTCTTT
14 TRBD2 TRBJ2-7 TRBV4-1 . CASSQGRREREQYF TGCGCCAGCAGCCAAGGCCGGCGGGAGCGCGAGCAGTACTTC
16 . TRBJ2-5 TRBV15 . CATRGGNRGTGETQYF TGTGCCACCAGGGGGGGTAACAGGGGAACTGGAGAGACCCAGTACTTC
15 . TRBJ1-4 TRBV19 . CASSKGSGGNEKLFF TGTGCCAGTAGTAAGGGATCCGGAGGTAATGAAAAACTGTTTTTT
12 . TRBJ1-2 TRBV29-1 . CSVPRGDYGYTF TGCAGCGTTCCCAGGGGAGACTATGGCTACACCTTC
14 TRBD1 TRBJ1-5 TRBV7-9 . CASSSGQPNQPQHF TGTGCCAGCAGCTCGGGACAGCCCAATCAGCCCCAGCATTTT
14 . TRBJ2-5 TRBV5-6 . CASSLPGPQETQYF TGTGCCAGCAGCTTGCCGGGTCCCCAAGAGACCCAGTACTTC
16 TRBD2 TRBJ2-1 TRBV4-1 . CASSQSTSGNYNEQFF TGCGCCAGCAGCCAATCCACTAGCGGGAACTACAATGAGCAGTTCTTC
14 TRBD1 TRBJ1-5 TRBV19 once CASSHRGINQPQHF TGTGCCAGTAGTCACAGGGGGATCAATCAGCCCCAGCATTTT
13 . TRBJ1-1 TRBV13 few CASRPQQGAEAFF TGTGCCAGCAGGCCCCAACAGGGAGCTGAAGCTTTCTTT
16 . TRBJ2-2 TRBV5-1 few CASSSGWRGNTGELFF TGCGCCAGCAGCTCGGGCTGGAGGGGAAACACCGGGGAGCTGTTTTTT
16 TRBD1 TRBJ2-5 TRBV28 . CASSLLQGASGETQYF TGTGCCAGCAGTTTATTACAGGGGGCGTCCGGAGAGACCCAGTACTTC